These 18 T cell receptor beta chains came from one sample sequenced in a study of T-cell memory formation after mild COVID-19. MiXCR was run by TCRdb on the 5' RACE reads, yielding one entry per CDR3 protein. The repertoire holds 200,000 to 300,000 distinct CDR3 sequences, with over 15% as singletons. Source material: PBMCs or a T cell subset sorted from them (not recorded which). The receptor set was obtained from a man aged 18 to 29 who had mild COVID-19 (a few samples of this study predate the infection). Cell type and time point are not known.

The chain carries TRBV6-5 and TRBJ2-5, with 7 bases fitting TRBD2. The CDR3 spans 15 residues. V was pared by 8 bases and J by 4 bases, with 13 bases of the junction left unmatched. The V gene's germline CDR1 is MNHEY and CDR2 SVGAGI. As DNA, the CDR3 is TGTGCCAGCTCATTCGGACGGGGGGATGCAGAGACCCAGTACTTC. This gives the protein CASSFGRGDAETQYF.

This clonotype has only a few counts. This chain uses TRBV3-1 with TRBJ1-5; D is uncertain. Looked up from germline, CDR1 is LGHDT and CDR2 is YNNKEL (reference sequence). V was trimmed by 4 bases and J by 5 bases, leaving 9 bases between them. The CDR3 is made up of 13 amino acids. The CDR3 protein is CASSPRPYQPQHF. The CDR3 DNA reads TGTGCCAGCAGCCCCCGACCTTATCAGCCCCAGCATTTT.

The rearrangement links TRBV12-3 or TRBV12-4 to TRBJ2-5; the D gene is possibly TRBD2 (6 bases). Trimming removed 4 bases at V and 5 bases at J, with 8 bases between. This CDR3 is 12 amino acids long. CDR3 protein: CASSWEEETQYF. The CDR3 bases are TGTGCCAGCAGTTGGGAGGAGGAGACCCAGTACTTC.

This clonotype came up a few times. V is TRBV7-9 and J is TRBJ2-6, with TRBD1 as a possible D gene (6 bases). Trimming pared 8 bases from V and 4 bases from J, leaving 15 bases between. Germline V gene sequence: CDR1 SEHNR, CDR2 FQNEAQ (reference sequence). CDR3 length: 15 amino acids. The CDR3 protein is CASLGQPKGANVLTF. The CDR3 bases are TGTGCCAGCCTGGGACAACCAAAAGGGGCCAACGTCCTGACTTTC.

The V and J genes are TRBV7-9 and TRBJ2-2; tentatively, D is TRBD1 or TRBD2 (5 bases each). This CDR3 is built from 15 residues. The germline V gene encodes CDR1 SEHNR and CDR2 FQNEAQ (reference sequence). Trimming took off 6 bases at V and 1 base at J, with 12 bases between the two ends. The CDR3 DNA sequence: TGTGCCAGCAGGAGGGACCTGGGGAACACCGGGGAGCTGTTTTTT. This gives the protein CASRRDLGNTGELFF.

The rearrangement joins TRBV7-9 to TRBJ2-5; perhaps D is TRBD1 or TRBD2 (5 bases each). Germline V gives CDR1 SEHNR, CDR2 FQNEAQ (reference sequence). Trimming pared 5 bases from V and 1 base from J, leaving 11 bases between. The CDR3 consists of 14 residues. As DNA, the CDR3 is TGTGCCAGCAGCCTTGTTGGGGGCCAAGAGACCCAGTACTTC. Residues: CASSLVGGQETQYF.

This clonotype has at least ten counts. The chain employs TRBV30 and TRBJ1-1; possibly TRBD1 for D (6 bases). V gave up 0 bases and J gave up 10 bases, with 9 bases separating them. The CDR3 covers 11 residues. CDR1 GTSNPN and CDR2 SVGIG come from the germline V gene (reference sequence). The CDR3 DNA follows: TGTGCCTGGAGTGTTGGGGGGGCAGCTTTCTTT. Translating gives CAWSVGGAAFF.

This clonotype was detected only a few times. The V and J genes are TRBV18 and TRBJ2-7; 8 bases agree with TRBD1. Germline CDR1 reads KGHSH; CDR2 reads LQKENI. After removal of 6 bases from V and 1 base from J, the junction contained 11 bases not matched to a gene. The CDR3 totals 16 residues. In DNA form, the CDR3 reads TGTGCCAGCTCGCAAGCCGGACAGGGAATTTCCTACGAGCAGTACGTC. It translates to CASSQAGQGISYEQYV.

The CDR3 reads CASSSWTSGEETQYF. In DNA form, the CDR3 reads TGTGCCAGCAGCTCCTGGACTAGCGGAGAAGAGACCCAGTACTTC. The chain combines TRBV7-9 with TRBJ2-5; TRBD2 matches 10 bases. Germline V gene sequence: CDR1 SEHNR, CDR2 FQNEAQ (reference sequence). The CDR3 is 15 amino acids. Unmatched junction bases numbered 5, after V lost 4 bases and J lost 3 bases.

At least ten counts were recorded for this clonotype. V is TRBV7-3 and J is TRBJ2-2; no clear D. The ends were cut back, 2 bases at V and 5 bases at J, with 6 bases in the middle. Looked up from germline, CDR1 is SGHTA and CDR2 is FQGTGA. CDR3 length: 13 amino acids. CDR3 sequence reads: CASSLLVTGELFF. CDR3 nucleotide sequence: TGTGCCAGCAGCTTATTAGTAACCGGGGAGCTGTTTTTT.

This clonotype was found a few times. This sequence joins TRBV7-2 and TRBJ2-5; tentatively, D is TRBD2 (6 bases). The CDR3 runs 15 residues. Germline CDR1 reads SGHTA; CDR2 reads FQGNSA. The V end lost 4 bases, the J end lost 2 bases, and 14 bases lay between the germline ends. CDR3 loop: CASSSYGGIQETQYF. In nucleotides, the CDR3 is TGTGCCAGCAGCTCATACGGGGGAATACAAGAGACCCAGTACTTC.

This clonotype was seen a handful of times. This chain connects TRBV5-5 to TRBJ2-3; no clear D gene. V shed 1 base and J shed 11 bases, with 14 bases lying between them. This CDR3 is 13 amino acids long. Germline V gives CDR1 SGHKS, CDR2 YYEKEE (reference sequence). CDR3 loop: CASSLPLDQLQYF. The CDR3 nucleotides are TGTGCCAGCAGCTTGCCCCTGGACCAACTGCAGTATTTT.

The chain combines TRBV7-2 with TRBJ2-7; a weak D match, TRBD2 (7 bases). V lost 1 base and J 2 bases, leaving 21 bases between the germline ends. Germline assignment: CDR1 SGHTA and CDR2 FQGNSA. The CDR3 is 18 residues long. CDR3 sequence (DNA): TGTGCCAGCAGCTTAGGCAGGGGAGGGCAGGGGCCCACCTACGAGCAGTACTTC. Residues: CASSLGRGGQGPTYEQYF.

The chain recombines TRBV6-1 with TRBJ2-7; possible D gene TRBD1, 6 bases. Germline values: CDR1 MNHNS, CDR2 SASEGT. V was cut by 10 bases and J by 6 bases, with 22 bases left in between. The CDR3 covers 14 residues. DNA of the CDR3: TGTGCCAACTCCCGGGACACCAGCCTAGGCGAGCAGTACTTC. It translates to CANSRDTSLGEQYF.

This clonotype was recorded many times. The chain has TRBV20-1 and TRBJ2-7; D might be TRBD1 (5 bases). This CDR3 contains 13 residues. Germline loops: CDR1 DFQATT, CDR2 SNEGSKA (reference sequence). The germline V and J ends were trimmed by 3 bases and 2 bases, with 11 bases remaining between them. This CDR3 reads CSASSDRTYEQYV. The CDR3 coding sequence is TGCAGTGCTAGCTCCGACAGAACCTACGAGCAGTACGTC.

The chain uses TRBV3-1 and TRBJ2-6; maybe TRBD1 (5 bases). This CDR3 contains 18 residues. In germline, CDR1 is LGHDT, CDR2 YNNKEL (reference sequence). Deletions cut 1 base from V and 0 bases from J, with 13 bases between. CDR3 amino acids: CASSQVGVGHSGANVLTF. CDR3 DNA: TGTGCCAGCAGCCAAGTGGGTGTGGGGCACTCTGGGGCCAACGTCCTGACTTTC.

The rearrangement joins TRBV6-1 to TRBJ2-1; TRBD2 aligns across 10 bases. J lost 8 bases, V lost 7 bases, and 14 bases had no gene match. The CDR3 totals 16 residues. CDR1 is MNHNS, CDR2 SASEGT, per germline. The CDR3 DNA reads TGTGCCAGCATCCAACCCGGCCGAGCGGGAGGGGATGAGCAGTTCTTC. Translating it yields CASIQPGRAGGDEQFF.

The chain joins TRBV20-1 to TRBJ2-7; 9 bases are shared with TRBD1. CDR3 size: 13 residues. Germline lookup yields CDR1 DFQATT and CDR2 SNEGSKA (reference sequence). Losses at the gene ends were 4 bases for V and 3 bases for J; bases not matched to a gene: 4. The CDR3 reads CSATGTGIYEQYF. CDR3 sequence (DNA): TGCAGTGCTACCGGGACAGGGATCTACGAGCAGTACTTC.